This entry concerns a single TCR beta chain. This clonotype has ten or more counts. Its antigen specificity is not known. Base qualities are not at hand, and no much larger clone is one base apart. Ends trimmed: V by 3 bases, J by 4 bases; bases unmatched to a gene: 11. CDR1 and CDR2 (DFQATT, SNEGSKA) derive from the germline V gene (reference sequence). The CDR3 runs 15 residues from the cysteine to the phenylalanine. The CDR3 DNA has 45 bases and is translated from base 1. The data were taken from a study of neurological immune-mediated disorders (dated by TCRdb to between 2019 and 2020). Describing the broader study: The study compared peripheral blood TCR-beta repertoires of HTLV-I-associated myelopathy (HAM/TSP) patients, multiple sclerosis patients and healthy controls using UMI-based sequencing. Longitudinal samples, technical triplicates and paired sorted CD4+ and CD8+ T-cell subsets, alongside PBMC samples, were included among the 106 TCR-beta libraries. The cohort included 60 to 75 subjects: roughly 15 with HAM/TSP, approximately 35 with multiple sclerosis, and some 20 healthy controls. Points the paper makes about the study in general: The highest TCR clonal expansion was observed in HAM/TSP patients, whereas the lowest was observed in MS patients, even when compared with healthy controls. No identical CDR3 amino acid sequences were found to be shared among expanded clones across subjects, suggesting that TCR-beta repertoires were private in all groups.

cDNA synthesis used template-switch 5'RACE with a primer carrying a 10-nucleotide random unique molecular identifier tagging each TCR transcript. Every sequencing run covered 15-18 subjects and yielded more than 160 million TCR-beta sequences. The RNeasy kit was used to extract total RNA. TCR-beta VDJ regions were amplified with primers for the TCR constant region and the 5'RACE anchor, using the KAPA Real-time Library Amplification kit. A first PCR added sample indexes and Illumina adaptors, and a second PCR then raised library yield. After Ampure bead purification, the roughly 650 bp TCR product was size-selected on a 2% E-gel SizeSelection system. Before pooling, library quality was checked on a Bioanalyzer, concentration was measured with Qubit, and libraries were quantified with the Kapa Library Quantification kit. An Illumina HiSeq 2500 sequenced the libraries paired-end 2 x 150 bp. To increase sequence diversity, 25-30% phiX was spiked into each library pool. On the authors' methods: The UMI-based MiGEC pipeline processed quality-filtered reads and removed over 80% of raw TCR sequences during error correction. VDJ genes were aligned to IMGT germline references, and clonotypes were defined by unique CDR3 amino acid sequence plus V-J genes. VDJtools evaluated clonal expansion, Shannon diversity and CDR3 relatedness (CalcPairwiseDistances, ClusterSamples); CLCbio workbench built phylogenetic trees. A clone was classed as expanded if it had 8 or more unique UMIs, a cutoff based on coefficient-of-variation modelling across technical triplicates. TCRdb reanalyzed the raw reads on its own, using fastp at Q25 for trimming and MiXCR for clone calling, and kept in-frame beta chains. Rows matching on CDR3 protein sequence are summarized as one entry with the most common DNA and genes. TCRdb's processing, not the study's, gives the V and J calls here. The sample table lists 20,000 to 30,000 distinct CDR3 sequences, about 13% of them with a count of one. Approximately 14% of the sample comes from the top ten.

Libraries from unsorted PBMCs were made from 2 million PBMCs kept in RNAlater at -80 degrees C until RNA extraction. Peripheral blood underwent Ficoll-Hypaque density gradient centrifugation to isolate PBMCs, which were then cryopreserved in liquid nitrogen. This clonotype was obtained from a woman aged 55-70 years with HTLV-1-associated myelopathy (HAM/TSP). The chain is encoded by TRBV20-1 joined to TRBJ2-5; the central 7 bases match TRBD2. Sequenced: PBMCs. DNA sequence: TGCAGTGCTAGGACTAGCCACGTATTCTTAGAGACCCAGTACTTC. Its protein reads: CSARTSHVFLETQYF.